The T cell receptor beta chain described here comes from a study of T cells after yellow fever vaccination. Study-wide points: FACS-sorted repertoires could contain abundant clonotypes contaminating from the bulk population. It was a small share of clonotypes that appeared in both CD4 and CD8 compartments.

This clonotype occurred many times. What it binds is unknown. Germline V gene sequence: CDR1 DFQATT, CDR2 SNEGSKA (reference sequence). The CDR3 has 14 amino acids. Trimming left V 3 bases short and J 1 base short, with 12 bases between. TCRdb recomputed calls from the 5' RACE reads with MiXCR, one row per CDR3 protein. Of about 400,000 distinct CDR3 sequences listed, 6.2% were seen once; the top ten hold 14% to 15%. Sequencing was performed on PBMCs, taken 5 days after the yellow fever booster vaccination. The chain recombines TRBV20-1 with TRBJ1-1, with D unresolved. The clonotype originates from a man younger than 45 who received the YFV17D yellow fever vaccine. CDR3 DNA: TGCAGTGCTAGCAGATATAACAGGAACACTGAAGCTTTCTTT. Its translation is CSASRYNRNTEAFF.